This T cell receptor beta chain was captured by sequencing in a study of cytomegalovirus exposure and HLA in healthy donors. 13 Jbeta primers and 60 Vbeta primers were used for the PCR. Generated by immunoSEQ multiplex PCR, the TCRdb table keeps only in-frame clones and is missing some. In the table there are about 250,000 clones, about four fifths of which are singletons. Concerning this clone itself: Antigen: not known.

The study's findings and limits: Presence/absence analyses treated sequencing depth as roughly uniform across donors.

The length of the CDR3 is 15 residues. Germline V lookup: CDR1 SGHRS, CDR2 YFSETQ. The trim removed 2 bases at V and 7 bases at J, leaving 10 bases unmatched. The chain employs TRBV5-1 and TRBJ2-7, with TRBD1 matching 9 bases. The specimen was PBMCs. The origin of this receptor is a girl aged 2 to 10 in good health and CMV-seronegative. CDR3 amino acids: CASSFYRGRGSEQYF. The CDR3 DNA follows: TGCGCCAGCAGCTTCTACAGGGGGCGCGGAAGTGAGCAGTACTTC.